This T cell receptor beta chain emerged from a study of T cells in Graves' hyperthyroidism and ophthalmopathy. This CDR3 region has 14 residues. Trimming pared 0 bases from V and 1 base from J, leaving 4 bases between. Germline lookup yields CDR1 KGHSH and CDR2 LQKENI. Overall study findings and caveats: For ophthalmopathy, model prediction preceded onset by a median around 7 months.

This clonotype came up a few times. Its target is not known. Template material for amplifying TCR beta CDR3 regions consisted of RNA transcripts. An initial round of RT-PCR targeting the TCR CDR3 relied on the HTBI primer set. MiXCR was run by TCRdb on the multiplex PCR reads, yielding one entry per CDR3 protein. Of fewer than 550,000 distinct CDR3 sequences listed, 15% to 19% are singletons. The hyperthyroidism was newly diagnosed and had lasted under 2 months; the patients were aged 18 to 65. The PBMCs had their origin in more than 9.5 ml of fresh peripheral blood. This sequence joins TRBV18 and TRBJ1-5; the D is unclear. The sequence came from a woman in her late teens or twenties with Graves' hyperthyroidism. The sequenced sample consisted of blood. The CDR3, as DNA: TGTGCCAGCTCACCACCGTCAAGCAATCAGCCCCAGCATTTT. Protein product: CASSPPSSNQPQHF.